This T cell receptor (beta chain) was sequenced in a study of blood T cells in healthy people across ages. This CDR3 contains 15 residues. CDR1 is SGHRS, CDR2 YFSETQ, per germline. The junction had 11 bases not matched to a gene; V was cut back by 3 bases and J by 6 bases. Alongside a J-beta primer mix, a sample-barcoded 5' primer served in a second PCR lasting roughly 6 to 11 cycles. TCRdb processed the 5' RACE reads anew with MiXCR; each CDR3 protein has one entry. The table lists roughly 500,000 distinct CDR3 sequences, nearly 25% of them singletons, with just over 8.5% in the top ten. Another study also made use of these data, one on T cells of mothers and their children.

The clonotype was recovered from a boy between 10 and 17 years old in good health. The chain is built from TRBV5-1 and TRBJ1-1, with 7 bases fitting TRBD1. The specimen sequenced was blood. The CDR3 region has the DNA TGCGCCAGCAGCTCCCGGACAGGTGGCCTAGCTGAAGCTTTCTTT. It translates to CASSSRTGGLAEAFF.